A selection of T cell receptor beta chains follows, all from one sample in a study of human T cells and chemical hapten exposure. TCRdb reprocessed the RACE reads with MiXCR, giving one entry per CDR3 protein. The repertoire holds about 250,000 distinct CDR3 sequences, with 7.7% as singletons. Sequenced here: whole blood, sampled in connection with sensitization to the hapten diphenylcyclopropenone (DPC). These receptors all come from a man younger than 35 with alopecia areata. Some clones in this sample may be carry-over from other donors' samples. The CDR3 runs from the conserved cysteine through the conserved F or W. The D gene is left open where the match is weak. Clone size is stated in some rows and not others, as once, few, many or a class when expanded.

DNA: TGTGCCAGCAGTCCCCGGGACAGGGGTTGGACTGGGGCCAACGTCCTGACTTTC; CDR3: CASSPRDRGWTGANVLTF; J: TRBJ2-6; size: many; D: TRBD1; V: TRBV27
DNA: TGTGCCAGCAGCTTCCTGACGGCCGGCCCTGAAGCTTTCTTT; CDR3: CASSFLTAGPEAFF; J: TRBJ1-1; size: many; D: .; V: TRBV7-2
DNA: TGCGCCAGCAGCTTGGGTCACCTCGTCGATTCCTACGAGCAGTACTTC; CDR3: CASSLGHLVDSYEQYF; J: TRBJ2-7; size: few; D: .; V: TRBV5-1
DNA: TGTGCCAGCAGACAGGGGGTGAACACTGAAGCTTTCTTT; CDR3: CASRQGVNTEAFF; J: TRBJ1-1; size: many; D: TRBD1; V: TRBV12-3/TRBV12-4
DNA: TGCGCCAGCAAATCCCTTGGGGGGTCTAATGAAAAACTGTTTTTT; CDR3: CASKSLGGSNEKLFF; J: TRBJ1-4; size: few; D: .; V: TRBV5-1
DNA: TGTGCCAGCAGCCCAGGCTTAGGGGGCAGCCAGCCCCAGCATTTT; CDR3: CASSPGLGGSQPQHF; J: TRBJ1-5; size: many; D: TRBD1; V: TRBV5-5
DNA: TGCAGTGCGACCCAGATGGACACTGAAGCTTTCTTT; CDR3: CSATQMDTEAFF; J: TRBJ1-1; size: few; D: .; V: TRBV20-1
DNA: TGTGCCAGCAGCTTAGTGGGCGGGGGGGCGCAAGAGACCCAGTACTTC; CDR3: CASSLVGGGAQETQYF; J: TRBJ2-5; size: many; D: TRBD2; V: TRBV7-2
DNA: TGTGCCAGCAGCCAAGAGGTTGGGGCCAGCTCCTACAATGAGCAGTTCTTC; CDR3: CASSQEVGASSYNEQFF; J: TRBJ2-1; size: .; D: .; V: TRBV4-2
DNA: TGCGCCAGCAGTAGGGCGGACAGTAATTCACCCCTCCACTTT; CDR3: CASSRADSNSPLHF; J: TRBJ1-6; size: many; D: .; V: TRBV5-1
DNA: TGTGCCACCAAAAGCGGGGGGCTCCAAGAGACCCAGTACTTC; CDR3: CATKSGGLQETQYF; J: TRBJ2-5; size: .; D: TRBD2; V: TRBV5-4
DNA: TGTGCCATCAGTGCGGGTATCGGCTATGGCTACACCTTC; CDR3: CAISAGIGYGYTF; J: TRBJ1-2; size: many; D: .; V: TRBV10-3
DNA: TGTGCCACCAGCAGAGATTTAGTTATCAGGACCCCTGAAAAACTGTTTTTT; CDR3: CATSRDLVIRTPEKLFF; J: TRBJ1-4; size: many; D: .; V: TRBV15
DNA: TGTGCCAGCAGCTTAGCCCCGATCTACTCTGGAAACACCATATATTTT; CDR3: CASSLAPIYSGNTIYF; J: TRBJ1-3; size: .; D: .; V: TRBV7-9
DNA: TGTGCCAGCAGTCTTCCAGGGTATGGCTACACCTTC; CDR3: CASSLPGYGYTF; J: TRBJ1-2; size: many; D: .; V: TRBV12-3/TRBV12-4
DNA: TGTGCCACGACCCGGGACAGGGCCCGCGGGGAGCTGTTTTTT; CDR3: CATTRDRARGELFF; J: TRBJ2-2; size: few; D: TRBD1; V: TRBV2
DNA: TGTGCCAGCAGTTACGCGCATTATGACAGTGAGACCCAGTACTTC; CDR3: CASSYAHYDSETQYF; J: TRBJ2-5; size: .; D: .; V: TRBV6-5
DNA: TGTGCCAGCAGCTTGGTACAGGCCCATGGCACTGAAGCTTTCTTT; CDR3: CASSLVQAHGTEAFF; J: TRBJ1-1; size: few; D: .; V: TRBV5-5
DNA: TGTGCCAGCAGCTTAACAGGCGGGGGGACCACAGATACGCAGTATTTT; CDR3: CASSLTGGGTTDTQYF; J: TRBJ2-3; size: few; D: TRBD2; V: TRBV7-3
DNA: TGTGCCAGTACCCCATACTCAAGAAGGGGGGAGACCCAGTACTTC; CDR3: CASTPYSRRGETQYF; J: TRBJ2-5; size: .; D: .; V: TRBV25-1
DNA: TGTGCCATCAGCGCCCGGACAGGGGGTTACTCAACCGGGGAGCTGTTTTTT; CDR3: CAISARTGGYSTGELFF; J: TRBJ2-2; size: .; D: TRBD1; V: TRBV10-3
DNA: TGTGCCAGCAGTTACCAGTCAGGGGGCGCGTTTGGGGCCAACGTCCTGACTTTC; CDR3: CASSYQSGGAFGANVLTF; J: TRBJ2-6; size: .; D: TRBD1; V: TRBV6-2/TRBV6-3
DNA: TGCGCCAGCAGCCCCCTGTCGAGCGGGAGCACAGATACGCAGTATTTT; CDR3: CASSPLSSGSTDTQYF; J: TRBJ2-3; size: .; D: .; V: TRBV4-3
DNA: TGCAGCGTTGCGGGGACAGGGGGTTTTTTCTACGAGCAGTACTTC; CDR3: CSVAGTGGFFYEQYF; J: TRBJ2-7; size: few; D: TRBD1; V: TRBV29-1
DNA: TGTGCCAGCAGTTTACAGGGATCCCACACTGAAGCTTTCTTT; CDR3: CASSLQGSHTEAFF; J: TRBJ1-1; size: many; D: .; V: TRBV12-3/TRBV12-4
DNA: TGTGCCACGAAACCCGGGACAGGGCCCTATCTCCCCTCACCCCTCCACTTT; CDR3: CATKPGTGPYLPSPLHF; J: TRBJ1-6; size: few; D: TRBD1; V: TRBV6-5
DNA: TGTGCCAGCAGCCAAGGGGTCAGGAATCAGCCCCAGCATTTT; CDR3: CASSQGVRNQPQHF; J: TRBJ1-5; size: few; D: .; V: TRBV3-1
DNA: TGTGCCAGCAGTCGCGCGGTGTTCTACTTC; CDR3: CASSRAVFYF; J: TRBJ2-7; size: few; D: .; V: TRBV6-2/TRBV6-3
DNA: TGTGCCAGCAGCGGCGGGACAGGGGTGGGGTACGAGCAGTACTTC; CDR3: CASSGGTGVGYEQYF; J: TRBJ2-7; size: few; D: .; V: TRBV21-1
DNA: TGTGCCAGCAGCTTAGCGTGGGGCACTGAAGCTTTCTTT; CDR3: CASSLAWGTEAFF; J: TRBJ1-1; size: many; D: .; V: TRBV7-3
DNA: TGTGCCAGCAGCCCGGACCTGTCATTAACGGTGACTGAAGCTTTCTTT; CDR3: CASSPDLSLTVTEAFF; J: TRBJ1-1; size: .; D: .; V: TRBV12-3/TRBV12-4
DNA: TGTGCCAGCAGCTCCAACCCGGTTGGGGCCAACGTCCTGACTTTC; CDR3: CASSSNPVGANVLTF; J: TRBJ2-6; size: few; D: .; V: TRBV11-2
DNA: TGTGCCAGCAGCGAAGGACTAGCGGGGCCGCCCGTCTACGAGCAGTACTTC; CDR3: CASSEGLAGPPVYEQYF; J: TRBJ2-7; size: .; D: TRBD2; V: TRBV7-8
DNA: TGTGCCAGCAGCTCGACAGAATGGGGAGATACGCAGTATTTT; CDR3: CASSSTEWGDTQYF; J: TRBJ2-3; size: few; D: .; V: TRBV7-9
DNA: TGTGCCAGCACCGCCGACAGGCAAAACATTCAGTACTTC; CDR3: CASTADRQNIQYF; J: TRBJ2-4; size: many; D: .; V: TRBV6-2/TRBV6-3
DNA: TGTGCCAGCAGCTCAGGGACGGGGGGCACACAAGAGACCCAGTACTTC; CDR3: CASSSGTGGTQETQYF; J: TRBJ2-5; size: .; D: .; V: TRBV5-5
DNA: TGTGCCAGCAGCACCGGACCGGGTCCGGAGACCCAGTACTTC; CDR3: CASSTGPGPETQYF; J: TRBJ2-5; size: many; D: .; V: TRBV7-2
DNA: TGTGCCAGCAGCTTAGGTAGCGGGGGGCCACAACGCACAGATACGCAGTATTTT; CDR3: CASSLGSGGPQRTDTQYF; J: TRBJ2-3; size: many; D: TRBD2; V: TRBV7-9
DNA: TGCGCCAGCAGCCAGAGCAGGTCAATGAACACTGAAGCTTTCTTT; CDR3: CASSQSRSMNTEAFF; J: TRBJ1-1; size: many; D: .; V: TRBV4-3
DNA: TGTGCCAGCAGTTGGTACTTCAGCTCCTACGAGCAGTACTTC; CDR3: CASSWYFSSYEQYF; J: TRBJ2-7; size: .; D: .; V: TRBV27
DNA: TGTGCCAGCAGCTTGGCGGTGAGAGGAGCTAGTGAAAAACTGTTTTTT; CDR3: CASSLAVRGASEKLFF; J: TRBJ1-4; size: few; D: .; V: TRBV7-9
DNA: TGTGCCAGCAGTGAAGGTATCGGGGGCCGCAGCTATGGCTACACCTTC; CDR3: CASSEGIGGRSYGYTF; J: TRBJ1-2; size: many; D: .; V: TRBV25-1